One and the same sample provided the 19 T cell receptor beta chains below, sequenced in a study of lymphopenia after photon versus proton radiotherapy. Clones were sequenced by immunoSEQ multiplex PCR, and TCRdb holds only the in-frame ones, with some missing. The sample records more than 5,500 clones, around 84% being singletons. This specimen consisted of peripheral blood, obtained from a patient treated with photon-based radiotherapy. These receptor sequences come from a young man with gastric cancer.

CDR3 residues: CASSLGGRETEAFF. The CDR3 coding sequence is TGTGCCAGCAGCTTAGGGGGGCGGGAGACTGAAGCTTTCTTT. J is TRBJ1-1 and V is TRBV11-2; D is perhaps TRBD1 (6 bases). Per germline, CDR1 SGHAT and CDR2 FQNNGV. The V end was cut by 1 base, the J end by 5 bases, with 11 bases between. The CDR3 has 14 amino acids.

The V and J genes are TRBV5-6 and TRBJ2-3; the match to TRBD2 covers 8 bases. This CDR3 is built from 15 residues. Germline V gives CDR1 SGHDT, CDR2 YYEEEE. V gave up 4 bases and J gave up 6 bases; unmatched junction bases: 10. The CDR3 reads CASSRLTGGYDTQYF. The CDR3 DNA follows: TGTGCCAGCAGCCGTCTAACGGGAGGGTATGATACGCAGTATTTT.

The V call is TRBV5-6, the J call TRBJ2-7, with 7 bases fitting TRBD1. The CDR3 contains 14 residues. The J segment lost 5 bases and the V segment lost 5 bases, leaving 10 bases of the junction unmatched. Germline CDR1 SGHDT, CDR2 YYEEEE. The CDR3, as DNA: TGTGCCAGCAGGGAACAGGGGCCGAGGGACGAGCAGTACTTC. Its translation: CASREQGPRDEQYF.

The J gene is TRBJ1-1, the V gene TRBV2; weak D call: TRBD1 (5 bases). CDR1 and CDR2 (germline): SNHLY, FYNNEI. Trimming removed 7 bases at V and 1 base at J, with 16 bases between. The CDR3 length is 15 residues. The CDR3 bases are TGTGCCAGCAAGGCCCTATTCGGGGGGAACACTGAAGCTTTCTTT. Amino acid sequence: CASKALFGGNTEAFF.

The chain combines TRBV18 with TRBJ2-7; no clear D gene. Trimming pared 2 bases from V and 3 bases from J, leaving 11 bases between. The CDR3 consists of 14 residues. Germline CDR1 and CDR2: KGHSH and LQKENI. CDR3 amino acids: CASSPTGSSYEQYF. The CDR3 coding sequence is TGTGCCAGCTCACCAACCGGATCTAGCTACGAGCAGTACTTC. Full variable domain (rest looked up from reference TRBV18 and TRBJ2-7): NAGVMQNPRHLVRRRGQEARLRCSPMKGHSHVYWYRQLPEEGLKFMVYLQKENIIDESGMPKERFSAEFPKEGPSILRIQQVVRGDSAAYFCASSPTGSSYEQYFGPGTRLTVT.

This clone was observed a single time. The chain carries TRBV5-1 and TRBJ2-1; the D gene is possibly TRBD1 (7 bases). Per the germline V gene, CDR1 is SGHRS and CDR2 is YFSETQ. CDR3 length equals 15 residues. Trimming left V 3 bases short and J 6 bases short, with 16 bases between. This chain's CDR3 is CASSWGQPGSNEQFF. CDR3 sequence (DNA): TGCGCCAGCAGCTGGGGACAGCCCGGGAGCAATGAGCAGTTCTTC.

The chain joins TRBV18 to TRBJ1-5; 7 bases align to TRBD1. CDR1 is KGHSH, CDR2 LQKENI, per germline. The CDR3 length is 15 residues. Trimming at V came to 3 bases and at J to 7 bases, leaving 9 bases not matched to a gene. CDR3 DNA: TGTGCCAGCTCACCTGGCGAGACAGGGATACAGCCCCAGCATTTT. As protein: CASSPGETGIQPQHF.

CDR3 DNA sequence: TGTGCCAGCAGTTCGGACACTTTCTCCTACGAGCAGTACTTC. This sequence encodes CASSSDTFSYEQYF. V is TRBV7-9 and J is TRBJ2-7; a possible D gene is TRBD1 (5 bases). Trimming shortened V by 6 bases and J by 0 bases, and 12 bases separated the two germline ends. Germline V gene data show CDR1 as SEHNR and CDR2 as FQNEAQ (reference sequence). This CDR3 comprises 14 residues.

This chain joins TRBV7-6 and TRBJ2-1; D gene uncertain. The CDR3 spans 15 residues. Germline-derived CDR1 and CDR2 are SGHVS and FNYEAQ. V was clipped by 1 base and J by 4 bases, with 11 bases between them. The CDR3 spells CASSLEPREYNEQFF. DNA for the CDR3: TGTGCCAGCAGCTTAGAGCCTAGGGAATACAATGAGCAGTTCTTC.

The chain has TRBV7-3 and TRBJ2-2; D possibly corresponds to TRBD2 (5 bases). Trimming took off 5 bases at V and 4 bases at J, with 11 bases between the two ends. CDR1 is SGHTA, CDR2 FQGTGA, per germline. This CDR3 spans 14 amino acids. The CDR3 nucleotides are TGTGCCAGCAGCCCAAAAGGGAGCACCGGGGAGCTGTTTTTT. Protein: CASSPKGSTGELFF.

The chain links TRBV29-1 to TRBJ1-1; D gene uncertain. Trimming took off 2 bases at V and 3 bases at J, with 13 bases between the two ends. Germline loops: CDR1 SQVTM, CDR2 ANQGSEA. This CDR3 contains 14 residues. The CDR3 spells CSVEKPSPYTEAFF. For the CDR3, the DNA is TGCAGCGTTGAAAAACCCAGCCCCTACACTGAAGCTTTCTTT.

The chain carries TRBV5-1 and TRBJ2-3, with 8 bases fitting TRBD1. The V gene end was trimmed by 1 base and the J gene end by 2 bases; junction bases not matched to a gene: 6. CDR1 is SGHRS, CDR2 YFSETQ, per germline. This CDR3 has 16 residues. The CDR3: CASSLRTGTHTDTQYF. CDR3 bases: TGCGCCAGCAGCTTGCGGACAGGGACCCACACAGATACGCAGTATTTT.

As for this clone: A read error may produce the germline difference seen at one junction end. The chain carries TRBV5-3 and TRBJ1-2; maybe TRBD1 (5 bases). TRBV5-3 is an open reading frame, and its role is uncertain. The CDR3 totals 15 residues. CDR3 bases: TGTGCCAGCAGCTTGTCGGGGCGGAGCAACTATGGCTACACCTTC. Translating it yields CASSLSGRSNYGYTF.

The chain links TRBV2 to TRBJ2-7; D remains unclear. CDR3 length equals 15 residues. V was shortened by 6 bases and J by 2 bases, with 17 bases between the two germline ends. Germline-derived CDR1 and CDR2 are SNHLY and FYNNEI. Here the CDR3 DNA reads TGTGCCAGCAGCGAGCGACGGTCGGTAACCTACGAGCAGTACTTC. Its translation: CASSERRSVTYEQYF.

J is TRBJ2-1 and V is TRBV5-4, with 9 bases aligning to TRBD2. The CDR3 is 15 residues long. J was trimmed by 2 bases and V by 4 bases; bases with no gene match: 4. The V gene's germline CDR1 is SGHNT and CDR2 YYREEE (reference sequence). CDR3 coding DNA: TGTGCCAGCAGCCCTACTAGCGGGCCCTACAATGAGCAGTTCTTC. Amino acid sequence: CASSPTSGPYNEQFF. Drawing the rest from reference TRBV5-4 and TRBJ2-1, the complete variable domain is ETGVTQSPTHLIKTRGQQVTLRCSSQSGHNTVSWYQQALGQGPQFIFQYYREEENGRGNFPPRFSGLQFPNYSSELNVNALELDDSALYLCASSPTSGPYNEQFFGPGTRLTVL.

The chain has TRBV18 and TRBJ2-5; 7 bases agree with TRBD1. Germline V gene data show CDR1 as KGHSH and CDR2 as LQKENI. This CDR3 is 15 amino acids long. Trimming removed 2 bases from V and 5 bases from J; junction bases left unmatched: 8. CDR3 loop: CASSPTVGGDETQYF. In nucleotides, the CDR3 is TGTGCCAGCTCACCAACCGTAGGGGGCGATGAGACCCAGTACTTC.

This chain joins TRBV4-1 and TRBJ2-7; the D gene is possibly TRBD2 (5 bases). V was shortened by 0 bases and J by 0 bases, with 12 bases between the two germline ends. Germline-derived CDR1 and CDR2 are MGHRA and YSYEKL. This CDR3 has 16 residues. The CDR3 is CASSQDLLTSSYEQYF. DNA of the CDR3: TGCGCCAGCAGCCAAGATTTATTAACTAGCTCCTACGAGCAGTACTTC.

This clone is labeled as medium-sized (0.01 to 0.1%). At the DNA level, this CDR3 is encoded by other sequences in the same sample as well. The chain uses TRBV14 and TRBJ1-5; no clear D gene. Germline V gene sequence: CDR1 SGHDN, CDR2 FVKESK. This CDR3 has 13 residues. The V end lost 1 base, the J end lost 6 bases, and 7 bases lay between the germline ends. The CDR3 loop reads CASSQALSQPQHF. In DNA form, the CDR3 reads TGTGCCAGCAGCCAAGCTTTGTCTCAGCCCCAGCATTTT.

The J gene is TRBJ1-2, the V gene TRBV6-1; TRBD1 matches 9 bases. The CDR3 contains 13 residues. The germline V gene has CDR1 MNHNS and CDR2 SASEGT. Losses at the gene ends were 5 bases for V and 2 bases for J; bases not matched to a gene: 0. The CDR3 loop is CASSTGGNYGYTF. The CDR3 DNA sequence: TGTGCCAGCAGTACAGGGGGCAACTATGGCTACACCTTC.